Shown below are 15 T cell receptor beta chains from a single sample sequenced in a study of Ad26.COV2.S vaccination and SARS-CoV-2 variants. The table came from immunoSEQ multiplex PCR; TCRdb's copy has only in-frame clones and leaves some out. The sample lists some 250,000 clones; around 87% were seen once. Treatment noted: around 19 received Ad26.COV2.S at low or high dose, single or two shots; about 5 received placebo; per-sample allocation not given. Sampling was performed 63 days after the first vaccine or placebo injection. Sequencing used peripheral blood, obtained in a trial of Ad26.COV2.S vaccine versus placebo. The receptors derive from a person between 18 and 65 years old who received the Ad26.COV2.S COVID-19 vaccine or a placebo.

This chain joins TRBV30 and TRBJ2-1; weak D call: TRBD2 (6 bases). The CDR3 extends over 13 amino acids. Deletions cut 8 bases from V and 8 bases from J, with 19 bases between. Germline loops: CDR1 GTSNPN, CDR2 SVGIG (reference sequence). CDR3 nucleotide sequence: TGTGCCAAGAGACGTCGGGGGAGCGATGAGCAGTTCTTC. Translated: CAKRRRGSDEQFF.

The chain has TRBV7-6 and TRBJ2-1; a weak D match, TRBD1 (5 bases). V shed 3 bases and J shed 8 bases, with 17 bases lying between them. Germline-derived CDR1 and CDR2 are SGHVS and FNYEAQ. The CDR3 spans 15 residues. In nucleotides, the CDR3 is TGTGCCAGCAGCTTTAGAGTTGCAGGGCAGGATGAGCAGTTCTTC. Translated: CASSFRVAGQDEQFF.

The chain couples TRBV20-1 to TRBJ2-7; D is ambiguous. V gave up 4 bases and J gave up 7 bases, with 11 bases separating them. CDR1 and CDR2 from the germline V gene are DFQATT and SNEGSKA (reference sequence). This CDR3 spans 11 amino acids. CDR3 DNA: TGCAGTGCTAAAGGAGTAGGTGAGCAGTACTTC. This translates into CSAKGVGEQYF.

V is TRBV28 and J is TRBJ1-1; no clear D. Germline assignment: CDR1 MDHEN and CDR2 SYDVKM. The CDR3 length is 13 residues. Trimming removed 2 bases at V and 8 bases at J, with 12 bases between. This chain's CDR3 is CASSLGVPPEAFF. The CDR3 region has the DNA TGTGCCAGCAGTTTAGGGGTCCCCCCCGAAGCTTTCTTT.

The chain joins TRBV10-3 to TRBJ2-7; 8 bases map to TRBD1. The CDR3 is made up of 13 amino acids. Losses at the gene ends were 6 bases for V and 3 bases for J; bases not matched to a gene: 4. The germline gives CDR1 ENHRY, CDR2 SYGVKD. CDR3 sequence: CAIRVDRVYEQYF. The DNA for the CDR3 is TGTGCCATCAGGGTGGACAGGGTCTACGAGCAGTACTTC.

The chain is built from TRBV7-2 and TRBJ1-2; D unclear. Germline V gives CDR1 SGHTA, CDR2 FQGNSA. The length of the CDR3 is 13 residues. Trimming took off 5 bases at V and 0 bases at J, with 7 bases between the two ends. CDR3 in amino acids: CASSEQSNYGYTF. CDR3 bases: TGTGCCAGCAGCGAGCAGTCTAACTATGGCTACACCTTC.

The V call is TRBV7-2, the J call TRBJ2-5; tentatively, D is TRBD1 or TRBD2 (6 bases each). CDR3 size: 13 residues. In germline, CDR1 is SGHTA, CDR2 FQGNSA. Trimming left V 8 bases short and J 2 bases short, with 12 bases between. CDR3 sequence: CASGGTLQETQYF. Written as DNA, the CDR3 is TGTGCCAGCGGAGGGACACTTCAAGAGACCCAGTACTTC.

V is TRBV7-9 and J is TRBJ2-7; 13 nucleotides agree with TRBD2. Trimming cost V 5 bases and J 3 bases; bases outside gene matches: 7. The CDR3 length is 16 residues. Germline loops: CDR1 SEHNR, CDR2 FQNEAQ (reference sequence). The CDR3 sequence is CASSGGTSGIIYEQYF. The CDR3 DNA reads TGTGCCAGCAGCGGCGGGACTAGCGGGATAATCTACGAGCAGTACTTC.

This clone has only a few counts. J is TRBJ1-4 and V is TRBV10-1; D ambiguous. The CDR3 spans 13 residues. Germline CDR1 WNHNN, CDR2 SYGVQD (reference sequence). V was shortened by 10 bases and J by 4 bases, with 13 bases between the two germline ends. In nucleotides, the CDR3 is TGCGCCACCTCGGACGGACTTAATGAAAAACTGTTTTTT. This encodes CATSDGLNEKLFF.

CDR3 in amino acids: CASQKGEKLFF. The CDR3 nucleotides are TGTGCCAGCCAAAAGGGCGAAAAACTGTTTTTT. This chain joins TRBV3-1 (or the pseudogene TRBV3-2) and TRBJ1-4; D is ambiguous. The V and J ends lost 8 bases and 8 bases respectively, with 9 bases between them. The CDR3 totals 11 residues. Looked up from germline, CDR1 is LGHDT and CDR2 is YNNKEL (reference sequence).

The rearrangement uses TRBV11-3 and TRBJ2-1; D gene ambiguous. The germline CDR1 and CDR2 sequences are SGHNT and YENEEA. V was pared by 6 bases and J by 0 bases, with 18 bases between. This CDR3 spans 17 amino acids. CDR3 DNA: TGTGCCAGCAGAACGGCGTCCAGGCGGAGCTCCTACAATGAGCAGTTCTTC. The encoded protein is CASRTASRRSSYNEQFF.

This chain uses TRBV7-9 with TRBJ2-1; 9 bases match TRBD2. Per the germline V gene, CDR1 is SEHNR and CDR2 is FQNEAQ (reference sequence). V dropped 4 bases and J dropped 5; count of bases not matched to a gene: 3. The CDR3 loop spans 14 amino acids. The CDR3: CASSWLAGNNEQFF. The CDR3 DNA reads TGTGCCAGCAGCTGGCTAGCGGGGAACAATGAGCAGTTCTTC.

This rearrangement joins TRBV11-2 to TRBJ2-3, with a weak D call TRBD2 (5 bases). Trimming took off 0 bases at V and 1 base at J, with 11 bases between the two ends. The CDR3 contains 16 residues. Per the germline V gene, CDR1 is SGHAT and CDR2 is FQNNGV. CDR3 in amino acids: CASSLEPSWGTDTQYF. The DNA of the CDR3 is TGTGCCAGCAGCTTAGAGCCTAGCTGGGGCACAGATACGCAGTATTTT.

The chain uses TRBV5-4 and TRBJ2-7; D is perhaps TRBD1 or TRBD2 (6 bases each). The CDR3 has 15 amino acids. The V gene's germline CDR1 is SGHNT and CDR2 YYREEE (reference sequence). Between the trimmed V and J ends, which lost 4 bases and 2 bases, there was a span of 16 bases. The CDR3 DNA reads TGTGCCAGCAGCCGAGGGGGACTGCGTCCCTACGAGCAGTACTTC. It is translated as CASSRGGLRPYEQYF.

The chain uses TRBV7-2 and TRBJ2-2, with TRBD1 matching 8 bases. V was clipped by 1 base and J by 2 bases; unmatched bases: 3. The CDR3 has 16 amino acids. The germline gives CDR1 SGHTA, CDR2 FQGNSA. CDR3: CASSLGQGSNTGELFF. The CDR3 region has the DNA TGTGCCAGCAGCTTAGGACAGGGGTCTAACACCGGGGAGCTGTTTTTT.